This T cell receptor beta chain was captured in a study of T cells in localized non-small cell lung cancer. Using immunoSEQ multiplex PCR, the repertoire was profiled, and TCRdb retains in-frame clones only, with some absent. The data contain approximately 8,000 clones, around 87% of them singletons. Looked up from germline, CDR1 is MDHEN and CDR2 is SYDVKM. After removal of 2 bases from V and 7 bases from J, the junction contained 5 bases not matched to a gene. This CDR3 region has 15 residues. The rearrangement links TRBV28 to TRBJ2-2; 9 nucleotides line up with TRBD1. This TCR was recovered from a male donor older than 55 with stage III lung adenocarcinoma. This specimen consisted of peripheral blood, obtained before any cancer treatment. The CDR3 loop reads CASSLGTGFGGELFF. The CDR3 DNA reads TGTGCCAGCAGTTTAGGGACAGGGTTTGGCGGGGAGCTGTTTTTT.